This T cell receptor beta chain was sequenced for a study of control samples from healthy donors and cancer patients. The CDR3 is made up of 13 amino acids. V was cut by 7 bases and J by 5 bases, with 14 bases left in between. Germline CDR1 SNHLY, CDR2 FYNNEI. Measured with immunoSEQ multiplex PCR; TCRdb has only the in-frame clones, and not every one. The table lists approximately 160,000 clones, around 94% of them singletons. The TCR was taken from a woman between 18 and 29 years old in good health. The chain is built from TRBV2 and TRBJ1-2; the D is unclear. The sequencing input was blood. The CDR3 sequence: CASTRTPSYGYTF. The CDR3 coding sequence is TGTGCCAGCACCAGAACTCCTTCATATGGCTACACCTTC.